Presented here are 11 T cell receptor beta chains from one specimen sequenced in a study of shared clonotypes between healthy human individuals. Profiled with immunoSEQ multiplex PCR; TCRdb holds only in-frame clones, not every one. The sample yields about 2.3 million clones, approximately 93% seen once. The sample consisted of naive CD4+ T cells from PBMCs. Documented subset: CD45RA+ positively selected. These receptor sequences come from a man between 18 and 35 years old in good health. Some clones in this sample may be carry-over from other donors' samples.

A single count supports this clone. V gene TRBV7-2 combines with J gene TRBJ2-5; D may be TRBD1 or TRBD2 (5 bases each). The CDR3 is made up of 14 amino acids. Germline CDR1 is SGHTA and CDR2 is FQGNSA. The V gene lost 8 bases and the J gene lost 2 bases, with 15 bases spanning the gap. CDR3 protein: CASRLRGTQETQYF. The DNA for the CDR3 is TGTGCCAGCCGTTTGAGGGGCACACAAGAGACCCAGTACTTC.

V and J are TRBV28 and TRBJ2-5; D not certain. The tail of the sequence fits TRBJ2-7 better, so the J call may be wrong. Germline V gene sequence: CDR1 MDHEN, CDR2 SYDVKM. The length of the CDR3 is 14 residues. The CDR3 DNA reads as TGTGCCAGCAGCCCACCGGCGGTTTCCTACGAGCAGTACTTC. Translated, it gives CASSPPAVSYEQYF.

This clone was seen only once. This chain joins TRBV5-4 and TRBJ2-2; 8 nucleotides agree with TRBD1. The CDR3 loop spans 15 amino acids. The V gene end was trimmed by 4 bases and the J gene end by 6 bases; junction bases not matched to a gene: 8. CDR1 and CDR2 from the germline V gene are SGHNT and YYREEE (reference sequence). CDR3 in amino acids: CASSRGQGVPGELFF. In DNA, the CDR3 is TGTGCCAGCAGCCGTGGACAGGGAGTCCCCGGGGAGCTGTTTTTT.

The rearrangement joins TRBV29-1 to TRBJ1-1, with 7 bases lining up with TRBD1. The J segment lost 1 base and the V segment lost 6 bases, leaving 8 bases of the junction unmatched. Germline CDR1 SQVTM, CDR2 ANQGSEA. The CDR3 runs to 14 residues. The CDR3 is CSVAWGQPNTEAFF. The DNA of the CDR3 is TGCAGCGTCGCCTGGGGACAGCCGAACACTGAAGCTTTCTTT.

The chain employs TRBV18 and TRBJ2-7, with D possibly being TRBD2 (7 bases). Germline loops: CDR1 KGHSH, CDR2 LQKENI. CDR3 length: 18 amino acids. Trimming cost V 4 bases and J 3 bases, with 25 bases left between them. CDR3 residues: CASSRAGAAGDDGYEQYF. The CDR3 DNA sequence: TGTGCCAGCTCACGTGCGGGGGCGGCTGGGGACGACGGCTACGAGCAGTACTTC. Filled out from reference TRBV18 and TRBJ2-7, the complete variable domain reads NAGVMQNPRHLVRRRGQEARLRCSPMKGHSHVYWYRQLPEEGLKFMVYLQKENIIDESGMPKERFSAEFPKEGPSILRIQQVVRGDSAAYFCASSRAGAAGDDGYEQYFGPGTRLTVT.

CDR3 bases: TGTGCCAGCAGTGGATCTTCAGGGAGGCATCAGCCCCAGCATTTT. The encoded protein is CASSGSSGRHQPQHF. The J gene is TRBJ1-5, the V gene TRBV6-6; D possibly corresponds to TRBD1 (5 bases). Germline CDR1 is MNHNY and CDR2 is SVGAGI (reference sequence). CDR3 length: 15 amino acids. Between the trimmed V and J ends, which lost 5 bases and 5 bases, there was a span of 16 bases.

The chain links TRBV28 to TRBJ2-5; no firm D call. The V and J ends lost 3 bases and 9 bases respectively, with 8 bases between them. The germline gives CDR1 MDHEN, CDR2 SYDVKM. The CDR3 is 11 amino acids. DNA of the CDR3: TGTGCCAGCAGTTTTGGGTTGTCCCAGTACTTC. Amino acid sequence: CASSFGLSQYF.

The V call is TRBV5-5, the J call TRBJ1-1; TRBD1 is a possible D gene (5 bases). Germline V CDR1 and CDR2: SGHKS, YYEKEE (reference sequence). The ends were cut back, 2 bases at V and 3 bases at J, with 8 bases in the middle. This CDR3 is 13 amino acids long. The CDR3 spells CASSFIGDTEAFF. The CDR3 DNA reads TGTGCCAGCAGCTTTATAGGGGACACTGAAGCTTTCTTT. Combining the CDR3 with reference TRBV5-5 and TRBJ1-1 gives the whole variable domain DAGVTQSPTHLIKTRGQQVTLRCSPISGHKSVSWYQQVLGQGPQFIFQYYEKEERGRGNFPDRFSARQFPNYSSELNVNALLLGDSALYLCASSFIGDTEAFFGQGTRLTVV.

The gene calls are TRBV9 and TRBJ2-3; D gene ambiguous. CDR3 length: 17 residues. V dropped 3 bases and J dropped 0 bases, with 17 bases sitting between them. Germline V gives CDR1 SGDLS, CDR2 YYNGEE. CDR3 loop: CASSERGGGASTDTQYF. In DNA, the CDR3 is TGTGCCAGCAGCGAGCGAGGTGGCGGAGCTAGCACAGATACGCAGTATTTT.

The rearrangement links TRBV7-2 to TRBJ2-1, with TRBD2 matching over 8 bases. Trimming cost V 1 base and J 8 bases; bases outside gene matches: 10. The CDR3 runs 16 residues. Per germline, CDR1 SGHTA and CDR2 FQGNSA. DNA for the CDR3: TGTGCCAGCAGCTTAGGCCGGGGGGGCGGATTCGATGAGCAGTTCTTC. As protein: CASSLGRGGGFDEQFF. Full variable domain (rest looked up from reference TRBV7-2 and TRBJ2-1): GAGVSQSPSNKVTEKGKDVELRCDPISGHTALYWYRQSLGQGLEFLIYFQGNSAPDKSGLPSDRFSAERTGGSVSTLTIQRTQQEDSAVYLCASSLGRGGGFDEQFFGPGTRLTVL.

The chain is built from TRBV28 and TRBJ2-7; a possible D gene is TRBD2 (5 bases). CDR3 length equals 15 residues. Germline V lookup: CDR1 MDHEN, CDR2 SYDVKM. V lost 3 bases and J lost 0, with 12 bases in between. CDR3 loop: CASSFGVGNSYEQYF. The CDR3 nucleotides read TGTGCCAGCAGTTTCGGGGTGGGCAACTCCTACGAGCAGTACTTC. Full variable domain (rest looked up from reference TRBV28 and TRBJ2-7): DVKVTQSSRYLVKRTGEKVFLECVQDMDHENMFWYRQDPGLGLRLIYFSYDVKMKEKGDIPEGYSVSREKKERFSLILESASTNQTSMYLCASSFGVGNSYEQYFGPGTRLTVT.